Listed below are T cell receptor beta chains from one sample, sequenced in a study of tumor-infiltrating lymphocytes in primary liver carcinoma. TCRdb reprocessed the multiplex PCR reads with MiXCR, giving one entry per CDR3 protein. The profile covers about 310,000 distinct CDR3 sequences, with about 50% appearing a single time and about a sixth taken by the ten largest. The sample consisted of peripheral blood. Receptor source: a woman in her 30s with primary liver carcinoma and hepatitis B virus infection. The CDR3 runs from the conserved cysteine through the conserved F or W. D genes are given only for firm matches. Clone sizes are given selectively: once, few, many, or a class where the clone is expanded.

size	V	J	D	CDR3	DNA
many	TRBV6-5	TRBJ2-5	TRBD1	CASSYSTGVGQETQYF	TGTGCCAGCAGTTACTCGACAGGGGTGGGCCAAGAGACCCAGTACTTC
-	TRBV3-1	TRBJ1-3	-	CASSQPDSRRNTIYF	TGTGCCAGTAGCCAACCGGACAGCAGGAGAAACACCATATATTTT
many	TRBV6-6	TRBJ2-7	TRBD1	CASSQLPDRAYEQYF	TGTGCCAGCAGTCAGCTCCCGGACAGGGCCTACGAGCAGTACTTC
few	TRBV4-1	TRBJ2-3	-	CASSHWSSTDTQYF	TGCGCCAGCAGCCATTGGTCCTCCACAGATACGCAGTATTTT
-	TRBV5-5	TRBJ2-1	-	CASSPRLQLPNEQFF	TGTGCCAGCAGCCCACGTCTACAGCTGCCCAATGAGCAGTTCTTC
many	TRBV6-2/TRBV6-3	TRBJ2-1	-	CASSNDAKQFF	TGTGCCAGCAGTAACGACGCGAAGCAGTTCTTC
once	TRBV12-3/TRBV12-4	TRBJ1-1	-	CASRQTPRLNTEAFF	TGTGCCAGCAGACAAACGCCAAGGTTAAACACTGAAGCTTTCTTT
once	TRBV28	TRBJ2-5	-	CASSLWGIQETQYF	TGTGCCAGCAGCCTGTGGGGGATTCAAGAGACCCAGTACTTC
many	TRBV11-3	TRBJ2-1	-	CASSSFAGRGNEQFF	TGTGCCAGCAGCTCCTTTGCGGGGCGGGGTAATGAGCAGTTCTTC
-	TRBV12-3/TRBV12-4	TRBJ2-2	-	CASSLVMVGPDTGELFF	TGTGCCAGCAGTTTAGTAATGGTAGGCCCTGATACCGGGGAGCTGTTTTTT
-	TRBV6-2/TRBV6-3	TRBJ2-2	-	CASREYRVTGELFF	TGTGCCAGCAGAGAGTACAGGGTCACCGGGGAGCTATTTTTT
-	TRBV12-3/TRBV12-4	TRBJ2-1	-	CASSRRTVSAYNEQLF	TGTGCCAGCAGCCGCCGGACTGTATCAGCCTACAATGAGCAGCTCTTC
-	TRBV12-3/TRBV12-4	TRBJ1-1	-	CASTLHRRIKTEAFF	TGTGCCAGCACCCTTCACCGACGGATAAAGACTGAAGCTTTCTTT
many	TRBV11-2	TRBJ2-2	-	CASTLGAGRELFF	TGTGCCAGCACCCTAGGGGCCGGACGGGAGCTGTTTTTT
-	TRBV11-3	TRBJ2-1	-	CASSLGNGQFF	TGTGCCAGTAGCTTGGGTAATGGGCAGTTCTTC
-	TRBV11-2	TRBJ2-1	-	CARSPPSGNEQFF	TGTGCCAGGAGCCCCCCAAGTGGAAATGAGCAGTTCTTC
-	TRBV29-1	TRBJ1-1	-	CSVESGHKAFF	TGCAGCGTTGAGTCCGGGCATAAAGCTTTCTTC
-	TRBV11-2	TRBJ2-1	TRBD2	CASSLTLAGGGQFF	TGTGCCAGCAGCTTGACCTTAGCGGGGGGGGGGCAGTTTTTC
many	TRBV29-1	TRBJ1-4	-	CSVTGQPNEKLFF	TGCAGCGTCACCGGACAGCCTAATGAAAAACTGTTTTTT
few	TRBV5-6	TRBJ2-5	-	CASRGHQETQYF	TGTGCCAGCAGGGGGCATCAAGAGACCCAGTACTTC
many	TRBV12-3/TRBV12-4	TRBJ1-5	-	CASSLLAGRQPQHF	TGTGCCAGCAGTTTATTGGCAGGGCGTCAGCCCCAGCATTTT
-	TRBV13	TRBJ2-1	TRBD2	CASSPGTSGSYNKQFF	TGTGCCAGCAGCCCCGGGACTAGCGGATCCTACAATAAGCAGTTCTTC
many	TRBV12-3/TRBV12-4	TRBJ2-3	-	CASSPRLGGLQYF	TGTGCCAGCAGTCCCAGGTTGGGAGGATTGCAGTATTTT
-	TRBV11-3	TRBJ2-7	TRBD2	CASSLVVTSGSYEQYF	TGTGCCAGCAGCTTAGTGGTGACTAGCGGCTCCTATGAGCAGTACTTC
-	TRBV11-2	TRBJ2-7	-	CTSSLGGYEQYF	TGTACCAGCAGCTTGGGCGGCTACGAGCAGTACTTC
few	TRBV6-1	TRBJ2-3	-	CASSEHSGRTTDTQYF	TGTGCCAGCAGTGAACACTCGGGCAGAACCACAGATACGCAGTATTTT
-	TRBV10-1	TRBJ2-3	-	CASSTGPGSKPDTQYF	TGCGCCAGCAGTACAGGACCGGGTTCTAAGCCAGATACGCAGTATTTT
-	TRBV6-5	TRBJ2-4	-	CASTRTVAKNIQYF	TGTGCCAGCACGAGGACGGTAGCCAAAAACATTCAGTACTTC
-	TRBV12-3/TRBV12-4	TRBJ2-7	TRBD2	CASRFGTSGGYEQYF	TGTGCCAGCAGGTTCGGGACTAGCGGTGGCTACGAGCAGTACTTC
-	TRBV12-3/TRBV12-4	TRBJ2-5	-	CASSLVGGREETQYF	TGTGCCAGCAGTTTAGTTGGGGGGCGCGAGGAGACCCAGTACTTC
-	TRBV6-1	TRBJ2-3	-	CASSEDGMGTDTQYF	TGTGCCAGCAGTGAAGACGGGATGGGGACAGATACGCAGTATTTT
-	TRBV7-8	TRBJ2-5	TRBD1	CASIRDSYQETQYF	TGTGCCAGCATTCGGGACAGTTACCAAGAGACCCAGTACTTC
-	TRBV4-3	TRBJ2-7	-	CASSQYRDAVSGQYF	TGCGCCAGCAGCCAGTACCGGGACGCGGTTTCAGGGCAGTACTTC
once	TRBV6-6	TRBJ1-1	-	CTSSYQEGNTEAFF	TGTACCAGCAGTTATCAGGAGGGGAACACTGAAGCTTTCTTT
-	TRBV6-1	TRBJ1-6	-	CAITRQGNNSTLHF	TGTGCCATCACTCGTCAGGGGAATAATTCAACCCTCCACTTT
few	TRBV12-3/TRBV12-4	TRBJ2-2	-	CASSPGMNGELFF	TGTGCCAGCAGTCCTGGGATGAACGGGGAGCTGTTTTTT
-	TRBV5-5	TRBJ2-1	-	CASSLVLGKAYNEQFF	TGTGCCAGCAGCTTGGTGTTAGGGAAAGCCTACAATGAGCAGTTCTTC
-	TRBV6-2/TRBV6-3	TRBJ2-5	-	CASSYPSETQYF	TGTGCCAGCAGTTATCCCTCGGAGACCCAGTACTTC
-	TRBV4-1	TRBJ2-5	-	CDSSPPDLGETQYF	TGCGACAGCAGCCCGCCGGATCTCGGAGAGACCCAGTACTTC
-	TRBV5-6	TRBJ2-3	-	CASSSTTYTDTQYF	TGTGCCAGCAGCTCGACCACTTACACAGATACGCAGTATTTT
-	TRBV28	TRBJ1-4	-	CASSHVEKLFF	TGTGCCAGCAGTCACGTTGAAAAACTGTTTTTT
few	TRBV30	TRBJ2-5	TRBD2	CAWRRLAGAQGETQYF	TGTGCCTGGAGGAGACTAGCGGGAGCCCAAGGGGAGACCCAGTACTTC
-	TRBV6-5	TRBJ2-2	-	CASSLGRSDYTGELFF	TGTGCCAGCAGTTTGGGGAGGTCGGATTACACTGGGGAGCTGTTTTTT
-	TRBV18	TRBJ1-1	-	CASSPSENTEAFF	TGTGCCAGCTCACCTTCTGAGAACACTGAAGCTTTCTTT
few	TRBV4-1	TRBJ1-2	-	CASSPTGPHGYTF	TGCGCCAGCAGCCCAACAGGCCCCCATGGCTACACCTTC
few	TRBV6-6	TRBJ1-4	TRBD1	CATRDRDLGNEKLFF	TGTGCCACCCGCGACAGGGATTTGGGGAATGAAAAACTGTTTTTT
-	TRBV28	TRBJ2-5	-	CTSSLRIETQYF	TGTACCAGCAGTTTGCGAATAGAGACCCAGTACTTC
-	TRBV11-2	TRBJ2-1	-	CASSLGVGESVFNEQFF	TGTGCCAGCAGCTTAGGGGTTGGCGAGAGTGTCTTCAATGAGCAGTTCTTC
-	TRBV4-1	TRBJ1-4	-	CASSQGDQLFF	TGCGCCAGCAGCCAGGGTGATCAACTGTTTTTT
-	TRBV7-9	TRBJ1-1	-	CASSLLVNTEALF	TGTGCCAGCAGCTTATTGGTAAACACTGAAGCTCTCTTT